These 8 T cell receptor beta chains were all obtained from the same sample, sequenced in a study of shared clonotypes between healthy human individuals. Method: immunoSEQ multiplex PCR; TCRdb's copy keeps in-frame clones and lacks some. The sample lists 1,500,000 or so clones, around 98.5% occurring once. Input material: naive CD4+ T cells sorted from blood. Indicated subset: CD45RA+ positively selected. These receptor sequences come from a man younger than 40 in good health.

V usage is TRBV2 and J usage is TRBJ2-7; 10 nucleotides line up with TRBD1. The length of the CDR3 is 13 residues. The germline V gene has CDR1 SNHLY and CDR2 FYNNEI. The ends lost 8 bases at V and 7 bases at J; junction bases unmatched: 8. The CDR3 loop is CASGPWTGGEQYF. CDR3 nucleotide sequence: TGTGCCAGCGGCCCCTGGACAGGGGGTGAGCAGTACTTC.

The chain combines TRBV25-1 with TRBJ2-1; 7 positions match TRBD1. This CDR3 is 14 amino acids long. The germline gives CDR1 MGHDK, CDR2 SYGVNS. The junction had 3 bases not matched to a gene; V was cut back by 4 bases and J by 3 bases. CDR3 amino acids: CASSGQGDYNEQFF. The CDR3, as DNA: TGTGCCAGCAGTGGACAGGGAGACTACAATGAGCAGTTCTTC.

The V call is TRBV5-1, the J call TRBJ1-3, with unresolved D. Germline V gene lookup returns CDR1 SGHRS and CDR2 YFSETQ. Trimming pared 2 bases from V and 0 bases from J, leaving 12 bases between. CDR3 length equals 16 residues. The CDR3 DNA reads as TGCGCCAGCAGCTTATGGCCGCCGATCTCTGGAAACACCATATATTTT. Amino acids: CASSLWPPISGNTIYF.

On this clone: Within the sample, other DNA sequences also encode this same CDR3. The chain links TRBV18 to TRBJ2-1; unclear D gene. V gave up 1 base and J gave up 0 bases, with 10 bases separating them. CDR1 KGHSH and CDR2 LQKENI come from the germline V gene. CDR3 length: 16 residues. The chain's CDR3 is CASSPLSRSSYNEQFF. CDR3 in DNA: TGTGCCAGCTCACCACTATCCAGGAGCTCCTACAATGAGCAGTTCTTC.

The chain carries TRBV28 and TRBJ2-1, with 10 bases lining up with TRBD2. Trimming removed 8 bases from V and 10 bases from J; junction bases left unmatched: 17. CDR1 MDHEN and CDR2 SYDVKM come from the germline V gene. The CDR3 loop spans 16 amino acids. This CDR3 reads CASQRWRAGGPEEQFF. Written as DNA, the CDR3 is TGTGCCAGCCAAAGGTGGCGAGCGGGAGGGCCGGAGGAGCAGTTCTTC.

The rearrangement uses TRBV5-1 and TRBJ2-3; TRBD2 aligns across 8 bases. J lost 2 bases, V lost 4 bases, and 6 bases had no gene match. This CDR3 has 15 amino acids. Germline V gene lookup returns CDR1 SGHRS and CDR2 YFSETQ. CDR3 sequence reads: CASSPDGRATDTQYF. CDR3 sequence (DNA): TGCGCCAGCAGCCCGGACGGGAGGGCCACAGATACGCAGTATTTT.

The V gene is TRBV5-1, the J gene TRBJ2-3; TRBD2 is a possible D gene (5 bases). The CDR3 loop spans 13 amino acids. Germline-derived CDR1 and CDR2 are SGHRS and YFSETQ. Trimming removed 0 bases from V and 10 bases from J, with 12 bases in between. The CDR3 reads CASSLDGKTPQYF. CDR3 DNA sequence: TGCGCCAGCAGCTTGGACGGGAAAACCCCGCAGTATTTT. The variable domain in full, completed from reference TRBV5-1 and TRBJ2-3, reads KAGVTQTPRYLIKTRGQQVTLSCSPISGHRSVSWYQQTPGQGLQFLFEYFSETQRNKGNFPGRFSGRQFSNSRSEMNVSTLELGDSALYLCASSLDGKTPQYFGPGTRLTVL.

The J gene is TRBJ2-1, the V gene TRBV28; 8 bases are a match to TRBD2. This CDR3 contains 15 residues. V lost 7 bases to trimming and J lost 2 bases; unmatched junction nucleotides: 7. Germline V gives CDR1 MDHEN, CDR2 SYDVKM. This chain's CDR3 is CASTVSGTTYNEQFF. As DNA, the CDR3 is TGTGCCAGCACCGTTAGCGGGACTACCTACAATGAGCAGTTCTTC.